What follows is one TCR beta chain and its context. The clone's antigen remains unknown. Base quality data are lacking; no much larger clone is found one base away. The entry originates in a study of CD8+ T cells in alopecia areata (dated by TCRdb to the late 2010s). Describing the broader study: Treated patients were enrolled in an open-label pilot trial of oral tofacitinib at 5 to 10 mg twice daily for moderate-to-severe alopecia areata. Tofacitinib was administered for 6 to 18 months, and 6 months of follow-up off drug were then conducted to assess delayed response and recurrence. High-throughput TCRbeta sequencing was used to examine T cell clonal expansion in alopecia areata in both the C3H/HeJ mouse model and human patients. Human TCRbeta sequencing covered scalp tissue and sorted CD4+ and CD8+ peripheral blood T cells from patchy and totalis/universalis alopecia areata patients and healthy controls. Biopsies were taken from tofacitinib-treated patients at baseline and again at 4 and 24 weeks into treatment, and several of those patients also had a later scalp biopsy. Scalp clonality was compared across normal scalp (n=4), patchy alopecia areata scalp (n=8), and alopecia totalis/universalis scalp (n=8). RNA was obtained with the PAXgene miRNA kit for fixed scalp, the miRNeasy kit for PBMCs, and the RNeasy kit for mouse skin. Amplification of TCRbeta CDR3 regions was done by immunoSEQ multiplex PCR using 35 Vbeta forward primers and 13 Jbeta reverse primers.

Counted from cysteine to phenylalanine, this CDR3 has 15 amino acids. The entry retains the CDR3 DNA only, 45 bases that are in frame from base 1. V loses 0 bases, J loses 8 bases, and the germline ends lie 16 bases apart. Sequences LNHDA (CDR1) and SQIVND (CDR2) are obtained from the germline V gene (reference sequence). Per the publication, the time point label means: baseline before oral tofacitinib. Lesional scalp punch biopsies and peripheral blood were obtained from alopecia areata patients. After PBMCs were isolated by density centrifugation and stained for CD3, CD4 and CD8, a FACSAria was used to sort CD4+ and CD8+ T cells. Broader findings and caveats from the paper: Resident alphabeta T cells in normal human skin are also sequenced, complicating scalp TCR repertoire analysis, unlike mouse skin dominated by gammadelta T cells. TCR sequences shared between patients were less clear than in mice, possibly partly because of HLA diversity in the patient population. Compared with normal scalp, lesional scalp had higher clonality and more expanded CD8+ clones, particularly in alopecia totalis/universalis, a pattern that suggests antigenic drive.

The library was generated by the immunoSEQ multiplex PCR assay. For TCR sequencing, RNA was extracted from every sample and reverse transcribed into cDNA to serve as template. First-strand cDNA was synthesized with SuperScript III using a 2:1 mix of oligo-dT and random hexamers. A synthetic immune receptor repertoire was used to assess amplification bias, and residual bias was removed computationally. The study's own analysis went as follows. Raw reads were preprocessed to remove errors, and CDR3 was defined according to IMGT conventions as the region from the conserved cysteine to phenylalanine. To get clonality, Shannon entropy was normalized by log2 of the number of productive unique TCRs and the result was subtracted from 1. CD4 or CD8 identity of scalp clones was inferred by cross-referencing scalp TCRbeta sequences with sorted blood CD4 and CD8 repertoires. TCRdb took over this immuneACCESS table, retaining in-frame rearrangements with V and J assigned. Such tables are incomplete; in checked studies, under half of the missing clones stem from an unresolved V gene, and the remainder is unexplained. V and J calls plus clone size are reproduced from that table; the DNA served to infer D and trimming. The sample records about 180,000 clones, less than 75% of which are singletons. The top ten constitute roughly 11% of the sample.

The V gene is TRBV19 and the J gene is TRBJ1-2; the D gene cannot be resolved reliably. The clonotype comes from a human donor with alopecia areata. This material consisted of CD8+ T cells sorted from blood, taken at week 0. The DNA reads as follows: TGTGCCAGTAGTATAGATAACAGCCCTGTGAGGGGCTACACCTTC. Translation gives CASSIDNSPVRGYTF. The full variable domain, completed from the reference TRBV19 and TRBJ1-2 proteins outside the CDR3, reads DGGITQSPKYLFRKEGQNVTLSCEQNLNHDAMYWYRQDPGQGLRLIYYSQIVNDFQKGDIAEGYSVSREKKESFPLTVTSAQKNPTAFYLCASSIDNSPVRGYTFGSGTRLTVV.